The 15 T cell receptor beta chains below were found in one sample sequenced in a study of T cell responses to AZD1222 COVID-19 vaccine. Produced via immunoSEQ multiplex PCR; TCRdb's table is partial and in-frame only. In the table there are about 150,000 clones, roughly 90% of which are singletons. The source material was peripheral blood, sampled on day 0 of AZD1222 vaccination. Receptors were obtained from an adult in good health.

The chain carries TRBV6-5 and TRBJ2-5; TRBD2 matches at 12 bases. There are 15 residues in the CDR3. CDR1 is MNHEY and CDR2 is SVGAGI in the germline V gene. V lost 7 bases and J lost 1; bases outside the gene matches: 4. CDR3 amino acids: CASTRLAGAQETQYF. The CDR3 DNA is TGTGCCAGCACCCGACTAGCGGGGGCCCAAGAGACCCAGTACTTC.

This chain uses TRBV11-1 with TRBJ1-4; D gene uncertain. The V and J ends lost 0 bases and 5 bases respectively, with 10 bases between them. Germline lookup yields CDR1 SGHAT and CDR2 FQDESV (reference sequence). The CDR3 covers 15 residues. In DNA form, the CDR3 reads TGTGCCAGCAGCTTAGCGGCACCACCAAATGAAAAACTGTTTTTT. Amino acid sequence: CASSLAAPPNEKLFF.

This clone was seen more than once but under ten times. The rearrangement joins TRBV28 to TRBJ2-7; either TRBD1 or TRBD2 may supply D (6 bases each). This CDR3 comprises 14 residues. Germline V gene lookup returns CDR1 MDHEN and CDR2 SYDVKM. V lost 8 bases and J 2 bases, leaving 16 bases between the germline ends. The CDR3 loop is CASQQGGGAYEQYF. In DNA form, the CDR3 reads TGTGCCAGCCAACAGGGCGGAGGGGCCTACGAGCAGTACTTC.

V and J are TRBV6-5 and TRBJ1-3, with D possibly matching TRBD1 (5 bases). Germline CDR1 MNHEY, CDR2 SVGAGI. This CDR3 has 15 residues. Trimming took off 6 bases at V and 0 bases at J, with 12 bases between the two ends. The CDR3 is CASSAPGSSGNTIYF. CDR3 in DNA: TGTGCCAGCAGCGCACCAGGGAGCTCTGGAAACACCATATATTTT.

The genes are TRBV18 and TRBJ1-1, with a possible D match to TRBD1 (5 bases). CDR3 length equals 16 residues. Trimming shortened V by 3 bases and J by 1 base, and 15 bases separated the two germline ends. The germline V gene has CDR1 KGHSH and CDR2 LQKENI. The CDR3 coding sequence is TGTGCCAGCTCACCGACAGCGGGGCTCAAGAACACTGAAGCTTTCTTT. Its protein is CASSPTAGLKNTEAFF.

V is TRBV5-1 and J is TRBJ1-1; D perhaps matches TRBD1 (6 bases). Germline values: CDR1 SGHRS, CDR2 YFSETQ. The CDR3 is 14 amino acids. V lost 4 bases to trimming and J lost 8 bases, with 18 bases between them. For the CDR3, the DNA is TGCGCCAGCAGCCCTATTTCAAGGACAGCCGAAGCTTTCTTT. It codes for CASSPISRTAEAFF.

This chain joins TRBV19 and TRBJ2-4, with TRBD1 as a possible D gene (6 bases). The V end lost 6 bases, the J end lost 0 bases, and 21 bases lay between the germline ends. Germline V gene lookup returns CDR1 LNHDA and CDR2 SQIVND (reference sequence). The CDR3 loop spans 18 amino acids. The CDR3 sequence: CASSPEAGVFLAKNIQYF. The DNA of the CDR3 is TGTGCCAGTAGCCCGGAAGCAGGGGTCTTCCTAGCCAAAAACATTCAGTACTTC. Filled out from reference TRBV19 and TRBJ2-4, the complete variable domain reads DGGITQSPKYLFRKEGQNVTLSCEQNLNHDAMYWYRQDPGQGLRLIYYSQIVNDFQKGDIAEGYSVSREKKESFPLTVTSAQKNPTAFYLCASSPEAGVFLAKNIQYFGAGTRLSVL.

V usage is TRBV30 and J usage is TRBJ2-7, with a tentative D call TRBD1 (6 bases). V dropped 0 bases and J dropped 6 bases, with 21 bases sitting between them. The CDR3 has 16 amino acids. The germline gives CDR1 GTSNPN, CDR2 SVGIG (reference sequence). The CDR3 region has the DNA TGTGCCTGGAGTGTATCCAACCCGACAGGCCAAGGCGAGCAGTACTTC. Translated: CAWSVSNPTGQGEQYF.

In nucleotides, the CDR3 is TGTGCCAGCAGCTTATACAGGGTAGCGGGAGCCCCGAGGACCGGGGAGCTGTTTTTT. Its translation is CASSLYRVAGAPRTGELFF. This sequence joins TRBV7-3 and TRBJ2-2; 9 bases map to TRBD2. With 2 bases clipped from V and 5 bases from J, the junction kept 15 bases outside the gene matches. This CDR3 contains 19 residues. The V gene's germline CDR1 is SGHTA and CDR2 FQGTGA.

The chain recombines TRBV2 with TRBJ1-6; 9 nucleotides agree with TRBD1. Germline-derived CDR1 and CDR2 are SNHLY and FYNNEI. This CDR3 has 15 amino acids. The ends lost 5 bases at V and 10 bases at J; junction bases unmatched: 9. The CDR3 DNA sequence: TGTGCCAGCAGTCTCGGGGACAGGGCGAGGTCACCCCTCCACTTT. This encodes CASSLGDRARSPLHF.

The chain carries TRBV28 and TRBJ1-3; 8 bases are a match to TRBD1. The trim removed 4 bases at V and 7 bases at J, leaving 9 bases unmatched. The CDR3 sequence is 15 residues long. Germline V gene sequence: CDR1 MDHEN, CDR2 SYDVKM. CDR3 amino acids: CASSYRGQGGNTIYF. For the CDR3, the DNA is TGTGCCAGCAGTTACCGAGGACAGGGAGGGAACACCATATATTTT.

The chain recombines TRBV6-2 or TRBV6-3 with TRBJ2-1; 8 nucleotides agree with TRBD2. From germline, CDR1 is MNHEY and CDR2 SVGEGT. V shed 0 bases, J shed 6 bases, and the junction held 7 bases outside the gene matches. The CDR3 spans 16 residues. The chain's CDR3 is CASSYSKRGTRNEQFF. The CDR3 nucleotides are TGTGCCAGCAGTTACTCGAAGCGGGGGACTCGCAATGAGCAGTTCTTC.

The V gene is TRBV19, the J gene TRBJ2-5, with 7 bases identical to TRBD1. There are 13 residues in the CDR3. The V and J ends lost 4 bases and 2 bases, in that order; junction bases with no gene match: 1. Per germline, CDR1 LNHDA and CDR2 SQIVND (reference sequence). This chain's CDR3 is CASSKGQQETQYF. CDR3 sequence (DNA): TGTGCCAGTAGTAAGGGACAGCAAGAGACCCAGTACTTC.

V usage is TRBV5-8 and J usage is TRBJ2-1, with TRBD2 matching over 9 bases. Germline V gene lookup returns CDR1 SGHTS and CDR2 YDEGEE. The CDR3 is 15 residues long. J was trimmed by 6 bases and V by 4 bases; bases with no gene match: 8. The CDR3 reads CASSRTSGLRNEQFF. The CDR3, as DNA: TGTGCCAGCAGCCGTACTAGCGGGTTGCGCAATGAGCAGTTCTTC.

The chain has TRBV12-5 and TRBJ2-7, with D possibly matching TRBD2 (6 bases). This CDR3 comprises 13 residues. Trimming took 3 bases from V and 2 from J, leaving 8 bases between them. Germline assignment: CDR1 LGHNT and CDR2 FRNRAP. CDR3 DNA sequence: TGTGCTAGTGGTTTTGGGGGGACCTACGAGCAGTACTTC. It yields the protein CASGFGGTYEQYF.